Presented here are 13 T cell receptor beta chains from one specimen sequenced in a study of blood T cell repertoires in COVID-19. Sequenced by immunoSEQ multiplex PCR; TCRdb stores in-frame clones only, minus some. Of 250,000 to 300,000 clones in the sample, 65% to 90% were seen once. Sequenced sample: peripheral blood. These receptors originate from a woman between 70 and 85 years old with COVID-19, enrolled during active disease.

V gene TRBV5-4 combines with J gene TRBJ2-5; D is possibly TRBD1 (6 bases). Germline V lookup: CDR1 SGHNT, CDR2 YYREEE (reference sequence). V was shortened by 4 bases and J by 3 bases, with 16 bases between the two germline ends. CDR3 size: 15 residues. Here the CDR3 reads CASSQDVGAKETQYF. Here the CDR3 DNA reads TGTGCCAGCAGCCAGGACGTGGGGGCCAAAGAGACCCAGTACTTC.

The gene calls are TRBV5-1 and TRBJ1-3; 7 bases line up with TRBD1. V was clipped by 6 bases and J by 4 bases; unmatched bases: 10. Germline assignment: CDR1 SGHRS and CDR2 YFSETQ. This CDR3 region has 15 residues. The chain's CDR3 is CASKSLDRAGNTIYF. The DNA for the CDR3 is TGCGCCAGCAAGTCCCTTGACAGGGCCGGAAACACCATATATTTT.

CDR3 sequence (DNA): TGTGCCAGCAGTCCTTGGGGGGGGGCTTCAGATACGCAGTATTTT. It specifies CASSPWGGASDTQYF. This chain connects TRBV2 to TRBJ2-3, with D maybe TRBD2 (7 bases). The germline CDR1 and CDR2 sequences are SNHLY and FYNNEI. The CDR3 loop spans 15 amino acids. V was cut by 5 bases and J by 4 bases, with 16 bases left in between.

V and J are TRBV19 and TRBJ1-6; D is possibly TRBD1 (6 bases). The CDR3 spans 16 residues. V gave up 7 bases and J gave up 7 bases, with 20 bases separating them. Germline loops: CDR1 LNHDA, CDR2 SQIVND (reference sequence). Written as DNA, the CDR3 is TGTGCCAGTACCATAGGTAGGGGGGGCAGAAATTCACCCCTCCACTTT. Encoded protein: CASTIGRGGRNSPLHF.

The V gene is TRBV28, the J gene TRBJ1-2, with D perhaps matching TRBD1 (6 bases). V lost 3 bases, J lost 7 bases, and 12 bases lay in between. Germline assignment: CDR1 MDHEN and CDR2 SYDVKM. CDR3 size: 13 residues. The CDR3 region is CASSFQGGPGYTF. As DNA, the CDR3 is TGTGCCAGCAGTTTCCAAGGGGGTCCTGGCTACACCTTC.

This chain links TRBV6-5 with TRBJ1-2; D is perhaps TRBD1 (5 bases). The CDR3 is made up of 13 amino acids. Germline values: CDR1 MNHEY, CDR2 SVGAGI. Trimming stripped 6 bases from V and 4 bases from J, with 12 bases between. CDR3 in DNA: TGTGCCAGCAGCCGGGACTTAAGCTATGGCTACACCTTC. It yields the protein CASSRDLSYGYTF.

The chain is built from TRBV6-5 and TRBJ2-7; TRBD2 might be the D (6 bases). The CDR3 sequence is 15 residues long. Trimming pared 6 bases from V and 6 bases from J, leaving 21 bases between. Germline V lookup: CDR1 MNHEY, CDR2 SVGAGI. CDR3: CASSASGFNAREQYF. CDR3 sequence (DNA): TGTGCCAGCAGCGCAAGCGGGTTTAATGCGCGCGAGCAGTACTTC.

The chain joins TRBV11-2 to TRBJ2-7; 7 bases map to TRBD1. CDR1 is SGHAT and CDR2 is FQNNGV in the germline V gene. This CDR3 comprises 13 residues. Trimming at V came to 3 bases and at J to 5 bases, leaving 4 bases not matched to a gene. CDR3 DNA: TGTGCCAGCAGCTTGGACAGGCTACACGAGCAGTACTTC. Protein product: CASSLDRLHEQYF.

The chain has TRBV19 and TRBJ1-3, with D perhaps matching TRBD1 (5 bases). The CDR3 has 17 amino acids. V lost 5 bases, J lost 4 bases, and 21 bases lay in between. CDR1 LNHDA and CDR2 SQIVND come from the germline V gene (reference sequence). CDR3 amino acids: CASSPAGRGFIGNTIYF. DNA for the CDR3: TGTGCCAGTAGTCCCGCCGGAAGGGGTTTCATAGGAAACACCATATATTTT.

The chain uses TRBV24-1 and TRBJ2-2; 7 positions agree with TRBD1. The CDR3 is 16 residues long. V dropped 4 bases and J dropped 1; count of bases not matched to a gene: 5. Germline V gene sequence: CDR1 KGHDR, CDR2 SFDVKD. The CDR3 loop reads CATSDPRQGNTGELFF. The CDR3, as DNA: TGTGCCACCAGTGACCCTAGACAGGGGAACACCGGGGAGCTGTTTTTT.

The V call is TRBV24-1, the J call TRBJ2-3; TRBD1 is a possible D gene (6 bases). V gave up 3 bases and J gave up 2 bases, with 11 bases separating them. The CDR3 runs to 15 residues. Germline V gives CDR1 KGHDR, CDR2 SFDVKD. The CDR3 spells CATSDPGTYTDTQYF. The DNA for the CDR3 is TGTGCCACCAGTGATCCCGGGACATACACAGATACGCAGTATTTT.

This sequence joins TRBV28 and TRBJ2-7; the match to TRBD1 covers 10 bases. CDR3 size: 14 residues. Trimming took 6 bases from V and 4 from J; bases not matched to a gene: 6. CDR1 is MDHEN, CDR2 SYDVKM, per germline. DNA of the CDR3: TGTGCCAGCAGCAGGACAGGGGGAGGTTACGAGCAGTACTTC. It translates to CASSRTGGGYEQYF.

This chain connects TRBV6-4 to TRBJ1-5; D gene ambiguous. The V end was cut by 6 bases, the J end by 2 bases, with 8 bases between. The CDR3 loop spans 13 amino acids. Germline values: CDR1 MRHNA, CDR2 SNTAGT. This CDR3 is CASSPGGNQPQHF. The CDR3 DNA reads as TGTGCCAGCAGCCCGGGAGGCAATCAGCCCCAGCATTTT.